The next 27 T cell receptor beta chains were all read from a single sample in a study of siplizumab effects on memory and regulatory T cells. Some clones are missing from TCRdb's copy, which holds only in-frame ones; the method was immunoSEQ multiplex PCR. The data contain approximately 70,000 clones, about 90% of them seen just once; the ten biggest clones take up 25% to 35%. The specimen was CD8+ T cells sorted from blood. These receptors originate from a human donor in good health.

The gene calls are TRBV5-6 and TRBJ2-7; D is unresolved. Trimming removed 2 bases from V and 3 bases from J, with 9 bases in between. The germline V gene has CDR1 SGHDT and CDR2 YYEEEE. The CDR3 sequence is 13 residues long. The CDR3 region is CASSFEPYYEQYF. CDR3 nucleotides: TGTGCCAGCAGCTTCGAGCCCTACTACGAGCAGTACTTC.

Details on this clone: At one end, the junction sequence differs from germline, possibly due to a read error. This rearrangement joins TRBV6-6 to TRBJ1-4; D call uncertain. The CDR3 runs 14 residues. Germline V gene lookup returns CDR1 MNHNY and CDR2 SVGAGI (reference sequence). For the CDR3, the DNA is TGTGCCAGCATTTACGAGGGCGAGGATGAAAAACTGTTTTTT. Amino acids: CASIYEGEDEKLFF.

The V gene is TRBV7-9, the J gene TRBJ2-7, with D possibly being TRBD1 (5 bases). There are 15 residues in the CDR3. From germline, CDR1 is SEHNR and CDR2 FQNEAQ (reference sequence). With 5 bases removed from V and 0 bases from J, the gap between germline ends came to 14 bases. CDR3 loop: CASSPLPGYSYEQYF. The CDR3 bases are TGTGCCAGCAGCCCACTCCCAGGGTACTCCTACGAGCAGTACTTC.

The chain links TRBV5-4 to TRBJ1-1, with D possibly matching TRBD1 (6 bases). Trimming shortened V by 4 bases and J by 2 bases, and 9 bases separated the two germline ends. The CDR3 runs 13 residues. Looked up from germline, CDR1 is SGHNT and CDR2 is YYREEE (reference sequence). The CDR3 loop reads CASSETGNTEAFF. CDR3 nucleotides: TGTGCCAGCAGCGAGACAGGTAACACTGAAGCTTTCTTT. Using reference TRBV5-4 and TRBJ1-1 for the parts outside the CDR3, the full variable domain is ETGVTQSPTHLIKTRGQQVTLRCSSQSGHNTVSWYQQALGQGPQFIFQYYREEENGRGNFPPRFSGLQFPNYSSELNVNALELDDSALYLCASSETGNTEAFFGQGTRLTVV.

The gene calls are TRBV5-1 and TRBJ2-5, with a weak D call TRBD1 (7 bases). V was pared by 0 bases and J by 2 bases, with 14 bases between. Germline V gives CDR1 SGHRS, CDR2 YFSETQ. The CDR3 consists of 16 residues. This CDR3 reads CASSLERRGPQETQYF. The CDR3 DNA is TGCGCCAGCAGCTTGGAACGGAGGGGGCCGCAAGAGACCCAGTACTTC.

The rearrangement uses TRBV19 and TRBJ1-1; TRBD1 aligns across 7 bases. CDR3 length: 15 amino acids. The germline gives CDR1 LNHDA, CDR2 SQIVND (reference sequence). The V gene end was trimmed by 1 base and the J gene end by 1 base; junction bases not matched to a gene: 3. DNA of the CDR3: TGTGCCAGTAGTATAGTGGCAGGGGGGAACACTGAAGCTTTCTTT. Amino acid sequence: CASSIVAGGNTEAFF.

V usage is TRBV9 and J usage is TRBJ2-2; no definite D call. In germline, CDR1 is SGDLS, CDR2 YYNGEE. The CDR3 has 13 residues. Trimming shortened V by 7 bases and J by 5 bases, and 12 bases separated the two germline ends. The CDR3 nucleotides read TGTGCCAGCTCGATGTTCCAAACCGGGGAGCTGTTTTTT. Translated, it gives CASSMFQTGELFF.

This chain connects TRBV29-1 to TRBJ2-6; D not certain. This CDR3 is built from 15 residues. With 6 bases removed from V and 0 bases from J, the gap between germline ends came to 12 bases. From germline, CDR1 is SQVTM and CDR2 ANQGSEA. In DNA form, the CDR3 reads TGCAGCGTCCTTGGGTCATACTCTGGGGCCAACGTCCTGACTTTC. Amino acid sequence: CSVLGSYSGANVLTF.

The chain recombines TRBV7-8 with TRBJ2-1; possibly TRBD2 for D (6 bases). V dropped 7 bases and J dropped 3 bases, with 13 bases sitting between them. CDR3 length: 14 amino acids. Per the germline V gene, CDR1 is SGHVS and CDR2 is FQNEAQ. The CDR3 is CASTVLANYNEQFF. CDR3 bases: TGTGCCAGCACCGTTCTAGCGAACTACAATGAGCAGTTCTTC.

This rearrangement joins TRBV14 to TRBJ2-3; 8 bases fit TRBD1. CDR1 and CDR2 from the germline V gene are SGHDN and FVKESK. The CDR3 covers 15 residues. J gave up 1 base and V 0 bases, and 0 bases lay outside the gene matches. CDR3 coding DNA: TGTGCCAGCAGCCAAGAGACAGGGGGCACAGATACGCAGTATTTT. Its translation: CASSQETGGTDTQYF.

The rearrangement joins TRBV2 to TRBJ1-1; 7 nucleotides agree with TRBD1. J lost 0 bases, V lost 3 bases, and 1 base had no gene match. This CDR3 has 14 residues. The germline V gene has CDR1 SNHLY and CDR2 FYNNEI. This CDR3 reads CASSEGQLNTEAFF. The CDR3 DNA is TGTGCCAGCAGTGAGGGACAGTTGAACACTGAAGCTTTCTTT.

The chain joins TRBV7-9 to TRBJ1-2; 7 bases align to TRBD1. Germline values: CDR1 SEHNR, CDR2 FQNEAQ (reference sequence). The CDR3 contains 15 residues. J gave up 8 bases and V 6 bases, and 15 bases lay outside the gene matches. CDR3 region: CASSKRPDRVDGYTF. Here the CDR3 DNA reads TGTGCCAGCAGTAAGAGACCCGACAGGGTGGACGGCTACACCTTC.

The chain recombines TRBV4-2 with TRBJ2-5, with 9 bases lining up with TRBD2. The J call is doubtful: the DNA matches TRBJ2-7 better. This CDR3 has 13 amino acids. Per the germline V gene, CDR1 is LGHNA and CDR2 is YNFKEQ. The CDR3 protein is CASSPGLANEQYF. CDR3 in DNA: TGTGCCTCCAGCCCGGGACTAGCTAACGAGCAGTACTTC.

The chain has TRBV19 and TRBJ2-1; tentatively, D is TRBD2 (6 bases). The CDR3 is 17 amino acids. The V gene lost 5 bases and the J gene lost 1 base, with 18 bases spanning the gap. The germline CDR1 and CDR2 sequences are LNHDA and SQIVND (reference sequence). The CDR3 nucleotides read TGTGCCAGTAGTGTGCGTGGCAGGGAGGAATCCTACAATGAGCAGTTCTTC. Its protein product is CASSVRGREESYNEQFF.

The chain couples TRBV5-1 to TRBJ2-3; tentatively, D is TRBD1 or TRBD2 (5 bases each). Per germline, CDR1 SGHRS and CDR2 YFSETQ. V gave up 2 bases and J gave up 4 bases, with 8 bases separating them. This CDR3 is built from 13 residues. This CDR3 is CASSFRGPDTQYF. The CDR3 DNA follows: TGCGCCAGCAGCTTCCGGGGACCAGATACGCAGTATTTT.

Comment on this clone: Other nucleotide sequences in the sample specify the same CDR3. The chain is built from TRBV9 and TRBJ2-1; D is unresolved. CDR1 and CDR2 (germline): SGDLS, YYNGEE. Trimming left V 4 bases short and J 4 bases short, with 3 bases between. CDR3 length: 11 amino acids. The CDR3 spells CASSPYNEQFF. The DNA for the CDR3 is TGTGCCAGCAGCCCGTACAATGAGCAGTTCTTC.

The V and J genes are TRBV5-1 and TRBJ1-2; 8 bases map to TRBD1. The CDR3 extends over 16 amino acids. The ends lost 3 bases at V and 5 bases at J; junction bases unmatched: 12. Germline lookup yields CDR1 SGHRS and CDR2 YFSETQ. The CDR3 DNA is TGCGCCAGCAGCTCCGGACAGGGCGGTTCAGGGTATGGCTACACCTTC. Translation gives CASSSGQGGSGYGYTF.

This chain uses TRBV21-1 with TRBJ1-2. TRBV21-1 is assigned pseudogene status. This CDR3 region has 12 residues. The CDR3 sequence: CASSKEVDGYTF. DNA for the CDR3: TGTGCCAGCAGCAAAGAGGTGGATGGCTACACCTTC.

The CDR3 region is CASSSPPGELFF. The CDR3 nucleotides are TGTGCCAGTAGTTCCCCCCCCGGGGAGCTGTTTTTT. The chain combines TRBV19 with TRBJ2-2, with D unclear. V dropped 5 bases and J dropped 6 bases, with 7 bases sitting between them. This CDR3 is built from 12 residues. CDR1 and CDR2 from the germline V gene are LNHDA and SQIVND (reference sequence).

The V gene is TRBV7-3, the J gene TRBJ2-2; D is ambiguous. Germline CDR1 and CDR2: SGHTA and FQGTGA. The CDR3 is 17 residues long. V dropped 1 base and J dropped 4 bases, with 16 bases sitting between them. CDR3 amino acids: CASSLNGAVLGTGELFF. As DNA, the CDR3 is TGTGCCAGCAGCTTAAATGGCGCGGTCCTGGGCACCGGGGAGCTGTTTTTT. Based on the CDR3 plus reference TRBV7-3 and TRBJ2-2, the full variable domain is GAGVSQTPSNKVTEKGKYVELRCDPISGHTALYWYRQSLGQGPEFLIYFQGTGAADDSGLPNDRFFAVRPEGSVSTLKIQRTERGDSAVYLCASSLNGAVLGTGELFFGEGSRLTVL.

The rearrangement uses TRBV11-1 and TRBJ1-1; 9 bases align to TRBD1. The CDR3 extends over 15 amino acids. Germline CDR1 reads SGHAT; CDR2 reads FQDESV (reference sequence). With V trimmed by 0 bases and J by 4 bases, 3 bases remained unmatched. The CDR3 DNA follows: TGTGCCAGCAGCTTAGCGGACAGGGGAGTCACTGAAGCTTTCTTT. It encodes CASSLADRGVTEAFF.

This chain links TRBV2 with TRBJ2-1; D uncertain. CDR1 and CDR2 (germline): SNHLY, FYNNEI. V dropped 1 base and J dropped 8 bases, with 9 bases sitting between them. This CDR3 comprises 13 residues. The CDR3 DNA follows: TGTGCCAGCAGTGAAGAGCGTGGAGATGAGCAGTTCTTC. Translating it yields CASSEERGDEQFF.

The chain recombines TRBV25-1 with TRBJ2-7; D not resolved. The V gene's germline CDR1 is MGHDK and CDR2 SYGVNS. Trimming took 3 bases from V and 3 from J, leaving 3 bases between them. The CDR3 is made up of 11 amino acids. The CDR3: CASSEVYEQYF. The CDR3 region has the DNA TGTGCCAGCAGTGAGGTCTACGAGCAGTACTTC.

The CDR3 loop reads CASAGTSGIHEQFF. The CDR3 nucleotides read TGTGCCAGCGCCGGGACTAGCGGGATCCATGAGCAGTTCTTC. The chain uses TRBV7-8 and TRBJ2-1; 13 nucleotides align to TRBD2. This CDR3 region has 14 residues. Germline lookup yields CDR1 SGHVS and CDR2 FQNEAQ. Losses at the gene ends were 8 bases for V and 8 bases for J; bases not matched to a gene: 6.

This clone occurred once. This chain connects TRBV27 to TRBJ2-3, with 7 bases matching TRBD2. Unmatched junction bases numbered 6, after V lost 0 bases and J lost 0 bases. Looked up from germline, CDR1 is MNHEY and CDR2 is SMNVEV (reference sequence). The CDR3 runs 17 residues. The CDR3 bases are TGTGCCAGCAGTTTATCCGGCGGGAGCCATAGCACAGATACGCAGTATTTT. It is translated as CASSLSGGSHSTDTQYF.

The rearrangement joins TRBV7-2 to TRBJ1-3; a weak D match, TRBD1 (5 bases). The V and J ends lost 1 base and 2 bases respectively, with 9 bases between them. Germline assignment: CDR1 SGHTA and CDR2 FQGNSA. This CDR3 is 15 amino acids long. The CDR3 reads CASSLGGNPGNTIYF. The CDR3 DNA reads as TGTGCCAGCAGCTTAGGGGGGAACCCTGGAAACACCATATATTTT. The whole variable domain, remainder taken from reference TRBV7-2 and TRBJ1-3, is GAGVSQSPSNKVTEKGKDVELRCDPISGHTALYWYRQSLGQGLEFLIYFQGNSAPDKSGLPSDRFSAERTGGSVSTLTIQRTQQEDSAVYLCASSLGGNPGNTIYFGEGSWLTVV.

The gene calls are TRBV4-2 and TRBJ1-4, with 7 bases lining up with TRBD1. Germline CDR1 is LGHNA and CDR2 is YNFKEQ. J gave up 8 bases and V 5 bases, and 11 bases lay outside the gene matches. This CDR3 is 15 amino acids long. The chain's CDR3 is CASSVRQGLGEKLFF. CDR3 bases: TGTGCCAGCAGCGTACGACAGGGACTGGGGGAAAAACTGTTTTTT.